This note documents a single T cell receptor beta chain sequence. The antigen this receptor binds is unknown. Qualities for individual bases were not recorded, and no much larger clone is one base off. The entire isolated RNA was reverse transcribed using the High Capacity cDNA Reverse Transcription Kit, and thus expressed TCRB transcripts were sequenced. Deep immunoSEQ sequencing was applied to naive, central memory and regulatory T cell samples, giving an average of approximately 4 million total reads per sample. After sorted cells were lysed in RLT buffer, RNA was extracted with DNase-treated RNeasy Micro or Mini kits, with the choice depending on cell number. To prevent cross-contamination, every cell subset was processed on its own, while patient and healthy donor samples were processed together. The immunoSEQ multiplex PCR was used to amplify TCRB sequences from cDNA, yielding 87-bp fragments that span the CDR3 region. The amplicons were sequenced using the Illumina HiSeq platform. The original pipeline was this. PCR bias was computationally corrected using synthetic template baselines, reads within Hamming distance 2 were collapsed, and singletons that could not be merged were discarded. Reads were aligned against IMGT so that V, D and J genes, CDR3 length and insertions or deletions at six rearrangement sites could be assigned. Clonotype counts were normalized to sorted cell number within each subset before computing true diversity and Gini coefficients with the tcR R package. Repertoire sharing was quantified using the overlap coefficient calculated on TCRB nucleotide sequences. Out-of-frame TCRB sequences from naive cells were analyzed as a proxy for the pre-selection repertoire. Held by TCRdb, this immuneACCESS table contains in-frame sequences only and omits some clones. Under half of the omission traces to an unresolved V gene where checked; the cause of the rest is unknown. The V and J calls and clone size come from that table; D and trimming were worked out from the DNA. The sample includes hundreds of thousands of clones, with roughly 16% observed a single time. The biggest ten clones account for about 0.086% of the sample.

These data come from a study of beta chain features in type 1 diabetes (dated by TCRdb to 2017 to 2018). For the study in its entirety: Mean age, gender distribution, total cell number and subset yield did not differ between patients and healthy donors. A total of roughly 100 million sorted cells were examined across all samples, and a strong correlation was observed between cell number per subset and RNA yield. The study compared TCRB repertoires of sorted circulating CD4+ T cell subsets between recently diagnosed type 1 diabetes patients and matched healthy donors. Naive and central memory subsets were obtained from all 30 or so donors, but regulatory and stem cell-like memory subsets were isolated from only 8 patients and roughly eight healthy donors. General conclusions and limits of the study: Because the HLA sub-analyses included only small numbers of individuals, any influence of HLA type on TCRB rearrangement was left unresolved. In all four CD4+ subsets, TCRB CDR3 length was moderately but significantly shorter in type 1 diabetes patients. Fewer insertions and more nucleotide deletions at VDJ recombination sites were observed in patients with type 1 diabetes, implying thymic rearrangement abnormalities. Shorter templates might have been favored by PCR, but patient and control samples were amplified and corrected together, so both groups would have been affected equally by any skew. Because cDNA rather than genomic DNA was sequenced, highly expressing activated cells could have been over-represented, although no difference in activation and CD3 levels was found between groups. Naive, central memory and regulatory TCRB repertoires appeared to be more alike among patients than among healthy donors.

Its CDR3 holds 15 amino acids, cysteine through phenylalanine. Only CDR3 DNA remains: 45 bases, in frame from the first base. Relative to germline, V is missing 4 bases and J is missing 2 bases, with 7 bases of the junction outside any gene match. The CDR1 and CDR2 encoded by the germline V gene are SGHRS and YFSETQ. Each donor gave one peripheral blood draw, averaging approximately 0.12 L, which was collected into heparinised tubes. A BD FACSAria II was used to sort naive, central memory, regulatory and stem cell-like memory CD4+ T cells with a panel that included CD45RO, CCR7, CD25, CD127, CD95 and CD27. A purity above 95% was achieved for all sorted populations. Right away, PBMCs were isolated by Lymphoprep density gradient centrifugation and were stained directly, with no culture step. Samples were stained and sorted in pairs, with one healthy donor and one patient per experiment, so that batch effects were minimized.

This sequence was found in a man younger than 30 in good health. The sequenced sample consisted of naive CD4+ T cells from blood. Explained via the paper, the cell subset or site label denotes: true naive CD4+ T cells. The rearranged chain carries TRBV5-1 and TRBJ2-3; 7 bases in the middle match TRBD2. The nucleotide sequence is TGCGCCAGCAGCGGGGATGGACTAGACACAGATACGCAGTATTTT. The translation is CASSGDGLDTDTQYF.